These T cell receptor beta chains were read from a single sample in a study of blood T cell repertoires in COVID-19. The data were produced by immunoSEQ multiplex PCR, yet TCRdb's version contains in-frame clones alone and is incomplete. Of about 160,000 clones listed, 70% to 90% are singletons. Sequencing input: peripheral blood. These receptors came from a man aged 40-55 years with acute or convalescent COVID-19. Both conserved end residues are part of each CDR3. The D gene is left open where the match is weak. Some rows mark clone size as missing; the rest say once, few, many or name a class of expanded clone.

D | J | V | size | CDR3 | DNA
- | TRBJ1-3 | TRBV28 | - | CASSPSPSSGNTIYF | TGTGCCAGCTCCCCCTCTCCTAGTTCTGGAAACACCATATATTTT
- | TRBJ2-1 | TRBV28 | few | CASSGQRGEQFF | TGTGCCAGCAGTGGACAAAGGGGTGAGCAGTTCTTC
TRBD1 | TRBJ1-2 | TRBV29-1 | - | CSVPKGTGGSSNYGYTF | TGCAGCGTTCCAAAGGGGACAGGGGGCTCGTCCAACTATGGCTACACCTTC
TRBD1 | TRBJ2-7 | TRBV18 | once | CASSSGQGYEQYF | TGTGCCAGCTCATCGGGACAGGGCTACGAGCAGTACTTC
- | TRBJ2-5 | TRBV11-2 | - | CASSLAGWGLQETQYF | TGTGCCAGCAGCTTAGCGGGATGGGGTTTGCAAGAGACCCAGTACTTC
TRBD1 | TRBJ1-2 | TRBV27 | - | CASSSRQGGIYGYTF | TGTGCCAGCAGTTCACGACAGGGGGGAATTTATGGCTACACCTTC
- | TRBJ1-3 | TRBV18 | - | CASSSSVGDSGNTIYF | TGTGCCAGCTCCTCCTCTGTGGGAGACTCTGGAAACACCATATATTTT
TRBD1 | TRBJ1-4 | TRBV30 | - | CAWSPHFAGGGEKLFF | TGTGCCTGGAGTCCACATTTCGCAGGGGGAGGTGAAAAACTGTTTTTT
TRBD2 | TRBJ2-3 | TRBV11-3 | - | CASSYRGELTDTQYF | TGTGCCAGCAGCTACCGGGGGGAATTGACAGATACGCAGTATTTT
- | TRBJ1-2 | TRBV11-2 | - | CASSQAPTGYTF | TGTGCCAGCAGTCAAGCCCCTACGGGCTACACCTTC
- | TRBJ1-6 | TRBV6-5 | - | CASTRYAAGNSPLHF | TGTGCCAGCACTCGATACGCTGCAGGGAATTCACCCCTCCACTTT
- | TRBJ2-2 | TRBV6-5 | - | CASSLNGGVIGELFF | TGTGCCAGCAGCCTCAATGGGGGCGTCATCGGGGAGCTGTTTTTT
TRBD1 | TRBJ1-2 | TRBV6-1 | - | CASSEGTGGNYTF | TGTGCCAGCAGTGAAGGGACAGGGGGAAACTACACCTTC
- | TRBJ2-3 | TRBV10-3 | - | CAISPPATDTQYF | TGTGCCATCAGTCCGCCAGCGACAGATACGCAGTATTTT
TRBD1 | TRBJ2-7 | TRBV6-5 | - | CASGWGQGAYEQYF | TGTGCCAGTGGGTGGGGACAGGGGGCCTACGAGCAGTACTTC
- | TRBJ1-5 | TRBV5-1 | - | CASSLTGNNQPQHF | TGCGCCAGCAGCTTGACAGGGAACAATCAGCCCCAGCATTTT
TRBD1 | TRBJ1-2 | TRBV6-2/TRBV6-3 | - | CASSPPGTGTLHGYTF | TGTGCCAGCAGTCCACCCGGGACAGGGACCCTGCATGGCTACACCTTC
- | TRBJ2-3 | TRBV5-6 | - | CASSLERGAPRSSDTQYF | TGTGCCAGCAGCTTGGAACGGGGGGCCCCCAGAAGCTCAGATACGCAGTATTTT
TRBD1 | TRBJ2-3 | TRBV27 | - | CASTRQGAGTDTQYF | TGTGCCAGCACCCGACAGGGGGCAGGCACAGATACGCAGTATTTT
TRBD1 | TRBJ1-2 | TRBV14 | once | CASSRDRGNGYTF | TGTGCCAGCAGCCGGGACAGGGGGAATGGCTACACCTTC
- | TRBJ1-2 | TRBV6-5 | - | CASRTRNFGYTF | TGTGCCAGCAGAACGAGGAACTTTGGCTACACCTTC
- | TRBJ1-5 | TRBV3-1/TRBV3-2 | once | CASSQGVLDYQPQHF | TGTGCCAGCAGCCAAGGGGTTCTAGACTATCAGCCCCAGCATTTT
TRBD2 | TRBJ2-1 | TRBV28 | - | CASSGWGAGAQTYNEQFF | TGTGCCAGCAGTGGGTGGGGAGCGGGGGCCCAAACCTACAATGAGCAGTTCTTC
TRBD2 | TRBJ2-3 | TRBV7-9 | - | CASSPTGTSGAADTQYF | TGTGCCAGCAGCCCAACCGGGACTAGCGGGGCCGCAGATACGCAGTATTTT
TRBD2 | TRBJ2-7 | TRBV5-6 | - | CASSREEAGFEQYF | TGTGCCAGCAGCCGAGAAGAAGCGGGGTTCGAGCAGTACTTC
TRBD1 | TRBJ1-2 | TRBV7-9 | - | CASSLPQGVEYGYTF | TGTGCCAGCAGCTTGCCCCAGGGGGTTGAATATGGCTACACCTTC
- | TRBJ1-1 | TRBV5-1 | - | CASSLFGGGTEAFF | TGCGCCAGCAGCTTGTTTGGGGGAGGGACTGAAGCTTTCTTT
- | TRBJ1-1 | TRBV5-1 | - | CASSLSNRANTEAFF | TGCGCCAGCAGCTTGAGTAACAGGGCGAACACTGAAGCTTTCTTT
- | TRBJ1-1 | TRBV5-1 | - | CASSPSAQRGTEAFF | TGCGCCAGCAGCCCCTCCGCCCAGAGAGGAACTGAAGCTTTCTTT
- | TRBJ1-3 | TRBV5-1 | - | CASSLAQPGFSGNTIYF | TGCGCCAGCAGCTTGGCTCAACCAGGCTTCTCTGGAAACACCATATATTTT
- | TRBJ1-5 | TRBV5-1 | - | CASSEGASNQPQHF | TGCGCCAGCAGCGAAGGGGCGAGCAATCAGCCCCAGCATTTT
- | TRBJ1-3 | TRBV7-9 | - | CASSLAEFSGNTIYF | TGTGCCAGCAGCTTAGCGGAGTTTTCTGGAAACACCATATATTTT
TRBD1 | TRBJ2-3 | TRBV4-2 | - | CASSQVPGGQGTDTQYF | TGTGCCAGCAGCCAAGTCCCGGGGGGACAGGGAACAGATACGCAGTATTTT
TRBD1 | TRBJ2-1 | TRBV11-3 | once | CASSLGGQGLGNEQFF | TGTGCCAGCAGCTTAGGGGGACAGGGGCTTGGAAATGAGCAGTTCTTC
TRBD1 | TRBJ2-7 | TRBV11-1 | - | CASSYDRVSYEQYF | TGTGCCAGCAGCTATGACAGGGTATCCTACGAGCAGTACTTC
TRBD1 | TRBJ2-1 | TRBV6-2/TRBV6-3 | - | CASSSRGQGFYNEQFF | TGTGCCAGCAGTTCCCGGGGACAGGGATTCTACAATGAGCAGTTCTTC
- | TRBJ1-2 | TRBV9 | - | CASSVLEGPRDYGYTF | TGTGCCAGCAGCGTACTAGAAGGGCCGAGGGACTATGGCTACACCTTC
TRBD1 | TRBJ1-2 | TRBV4-1 | - | CASRATGVYGYTF | TGCGCCAGCCGTGCTACAGGGGTCTATGGCTACACCTTC
TRBD1 | TRBJ2-7 | TRBV10-1 | - | CASSEDLTGGKQYF | TGCGCCAGCAGTGAGGACTTGACAGGGGGCAAGCAGTACTTC
TRBD2 | TRBJ2-1 | TRBV4-2 | - | CASSPKTSGAYNEQFF | TGTGCCAGCAGCCCCAAGACTAGCGGGGCCTACAATGAGCAGTTCTTC